This TCR beta chain was found in a study of blood T cell repertoires in COVID-19. Per the study methods: How many nucleated cells were present was estimated from reference gene primer amplification. Produced via immunoSEQ multiplex PCR; TCRdb's table is partial and in-frame only. D and trimming come from the DNA, and the V and J calls and clone size come from that table. Seen here are about 140,000 clones, 75% to 90% observed once, and the top ten hold around 11%. Residents of around 24 US areas, aged roughly 18 to 90 years, made up the participants. The recovered donors of Cohort 3 showed two negative PCRs, clearance, or symptom resolution. The receptor's source is a man in his 60s who had recovered from COVID-19. Sequenced material: PBMCs or T cells enriched from blood (not recorded which).

CDR3 protein: CASSIGTSGSTDTQYF. The CDR3 nucleotides are TGTGCCAGTAGTATCGGGACTAGCGGCAGCACAGATACGCAGTATTTT. The chain links TRBV19 to TRBJ2-3; 11 nucleotides match TRBD2. This CDR3 is 16 amino acids long. V trimming: 3 bases; J trimming: 0 bases; junction bases outside the gene matches: 2. CDR1 LNHDA and CDR2 SQIVND come from the germline V gene (reference sequence). Full variable domain (missing parts from reference TRBV19 and TRBJ2-3): DGGITQSPKYLFRKEGQNVTLSCEQNLNHDAMYWYRQDPGQGLRLIYYSQIVNDFQKGDIAEGYSVSREKKESFPLTVTSAQKNPTAFYLCASSIGTSGSTDTQYFGPGTRLTVL.